This T cell receptor beta chain was recovered during a study of shared clonotypes between healthy human individuals. Produced via immunoSEQ multiplex PCR; TCRdb's table is partial and in-frame only. The table lists 2 million to 2.5 million clones, 85% to 95% of them singletons. Germline V gene lookup returns CDR1 SGHDT and CDR2 YYEEEE. Trimming removed 3 bases at V and 0 bases at J, with 15 bases between. The CDR3 runs 17 residues. Sequenced sample: naive CD4+ T cells sorted from blood. The subset here: CD45RA+ positively selected. The receptor was derived from a man aged 18 to 30 in good health. The V call is TRBV5-6, the J call TRBJ2-2, with D maybe TRBD2 (6 bases). The CDR3 region is CASSSLAGTANTGELFF. Written as DNA, the CDR3 is TGTGCCAGCAGCTCACTAGCAGGGACCGCGAACACCGGGGAGCTGTTTTTT.